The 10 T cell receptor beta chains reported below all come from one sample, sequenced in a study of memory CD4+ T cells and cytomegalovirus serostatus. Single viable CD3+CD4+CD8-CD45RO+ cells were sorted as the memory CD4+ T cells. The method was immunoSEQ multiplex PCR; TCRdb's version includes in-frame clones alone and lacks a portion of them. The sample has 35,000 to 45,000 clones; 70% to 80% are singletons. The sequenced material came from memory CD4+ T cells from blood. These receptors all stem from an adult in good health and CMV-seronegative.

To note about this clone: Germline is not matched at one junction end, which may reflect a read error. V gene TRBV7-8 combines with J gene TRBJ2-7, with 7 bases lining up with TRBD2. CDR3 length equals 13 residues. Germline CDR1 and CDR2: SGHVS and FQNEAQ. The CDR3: CASSLAGGTVPLF. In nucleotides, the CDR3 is TGTGCCAGCAGCTTAGCGGGGGGGACGGTGCCCCTTTTC. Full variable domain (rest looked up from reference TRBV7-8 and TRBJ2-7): GAGVSQSPRYKVAKRGQDVALRCDPISGHVSLFWYQQALGQGPEFLTYFQNEAQLDKSGLPSDRFFAERPEGSVSTLKIQRTQQEDSAVYLCASSLAGGTVPLFGPGTRLTVT.

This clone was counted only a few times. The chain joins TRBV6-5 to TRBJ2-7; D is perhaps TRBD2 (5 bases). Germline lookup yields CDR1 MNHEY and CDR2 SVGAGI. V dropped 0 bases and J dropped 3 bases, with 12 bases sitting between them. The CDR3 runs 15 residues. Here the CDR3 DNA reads TGTGCCAGCAGTTACTCGACGGAGAGGGTCTACGAGCAGTACTTC. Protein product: CASSYSTERVYEQYF.

CDR3 residues: CASSLAYGGRPLGGEQFF. The CDR3 DNA follows: TGCGCCAGCAGCTTGGCGTATGGCGGCAGACCTTTGGGTGGTGAGCAGTTCTTC. The chain has TRBV5-1 and TRBJ2-1; D call uncertain. CDR3 size: 18 residues. Trimming shortened V by 0 bases and J by 9 bases, and 25 bases separated the two germline ends. The germline V gene has CDR1 SGHRS and CDR2 YFSETQ.

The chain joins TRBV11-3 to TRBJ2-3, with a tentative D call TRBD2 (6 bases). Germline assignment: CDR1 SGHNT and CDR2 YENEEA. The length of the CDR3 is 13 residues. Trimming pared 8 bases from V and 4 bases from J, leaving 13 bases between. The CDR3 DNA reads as TGTGCCAGCTCACGTGGCGGGGCAGATACGCAGTATTTT. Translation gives CASSRGGADTQYF.

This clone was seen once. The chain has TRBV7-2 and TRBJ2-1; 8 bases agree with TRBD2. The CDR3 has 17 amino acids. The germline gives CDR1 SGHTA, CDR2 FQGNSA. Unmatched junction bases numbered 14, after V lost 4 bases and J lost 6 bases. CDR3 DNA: TGTGCCAGCAGCTCCCCCCCGGGGGGGTTATCATTCAATGAGCAGTTCTTC. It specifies CASSSPPGGLSFNEQFF.

The DNA of the CDR3 is TGTGCCAGCAGTCGAGACGGGGAGACTGAAAAACTGTTTTTT. Residues: CASSRDGETEKLFF. J is TRBJ1-4 and V is TRBV5-6; D gene uncertain. The germline V gene encodes CDR1 SGHDT and CDR2 YYEEEE. V lost 5 bases to trimming and J lost 7 bases, with 15 bases between them. The CDR3 extends over 14 amino acids.

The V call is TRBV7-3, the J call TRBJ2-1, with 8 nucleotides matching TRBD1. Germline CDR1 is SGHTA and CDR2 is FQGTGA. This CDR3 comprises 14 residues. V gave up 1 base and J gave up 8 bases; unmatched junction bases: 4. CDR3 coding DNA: TGTGCCAGCAGCTTAAGGGAGACAGGGGATGAGCAGTTCTTC. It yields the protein CASSLRETGDEQFF.

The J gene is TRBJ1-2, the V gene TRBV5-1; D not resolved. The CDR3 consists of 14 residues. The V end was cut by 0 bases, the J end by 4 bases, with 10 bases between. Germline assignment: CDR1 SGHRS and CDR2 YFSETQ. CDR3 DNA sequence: TGCGCCAGCAGCTTGGGAAACAGTCTCTATGGCTACACCTTC. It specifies CASSLGNSLYGYTF.

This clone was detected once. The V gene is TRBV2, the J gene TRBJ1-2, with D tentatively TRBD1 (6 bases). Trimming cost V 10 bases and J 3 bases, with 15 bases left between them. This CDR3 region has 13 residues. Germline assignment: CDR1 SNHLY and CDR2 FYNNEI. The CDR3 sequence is CATFGAGDYGYTF. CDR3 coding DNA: TGTGCCACGTTTGGCGCAGGGGACTATGGCTACACCTTC.

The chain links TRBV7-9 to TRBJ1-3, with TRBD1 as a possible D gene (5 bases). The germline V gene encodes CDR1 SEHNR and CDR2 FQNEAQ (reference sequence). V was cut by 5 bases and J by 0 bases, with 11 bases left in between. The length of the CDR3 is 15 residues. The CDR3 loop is CASSKDGGSGNTIYF. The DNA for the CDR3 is TGTGCCAGCAGCAAAGATGGGGGCTCTGGAAACACCATATATTTT.